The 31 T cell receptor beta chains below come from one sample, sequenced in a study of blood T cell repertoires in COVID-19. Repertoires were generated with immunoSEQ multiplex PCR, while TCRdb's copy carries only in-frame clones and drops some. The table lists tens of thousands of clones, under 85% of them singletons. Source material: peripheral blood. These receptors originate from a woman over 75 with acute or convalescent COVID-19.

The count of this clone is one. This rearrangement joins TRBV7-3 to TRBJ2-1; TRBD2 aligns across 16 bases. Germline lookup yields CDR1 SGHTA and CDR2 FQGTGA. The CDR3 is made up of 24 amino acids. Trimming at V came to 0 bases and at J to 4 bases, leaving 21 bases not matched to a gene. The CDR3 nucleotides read TGTGCCAGCAGCTTAACCCGGACAGGGGGAATTTCTGGGACTAGCGGGAGGGTATACAATGAGCAGTTCTTC. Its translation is CASSLTRTGGISGTSGRVYNEQFF.

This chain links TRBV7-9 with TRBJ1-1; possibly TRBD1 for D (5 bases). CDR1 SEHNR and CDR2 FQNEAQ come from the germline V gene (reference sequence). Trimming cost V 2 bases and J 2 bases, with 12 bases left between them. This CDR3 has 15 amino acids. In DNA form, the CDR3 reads TGTGCCAGCAGCTTAACCGGGCAGGGAAACACTGAAGCTTTCTTT. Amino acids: CASSLTGQGNTEAFF. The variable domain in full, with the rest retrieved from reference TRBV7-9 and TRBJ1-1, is DTGVSQNPRHKITKRGQNVTFRCDPISEHNRLYWYRQTLGQGPEFLTYFQNEAQLEKSRLLSDRFSAERPKGSFSTLEIQRTEQGDSAMYLCASSLTGQGNTEAFFGQGTRLTVV.

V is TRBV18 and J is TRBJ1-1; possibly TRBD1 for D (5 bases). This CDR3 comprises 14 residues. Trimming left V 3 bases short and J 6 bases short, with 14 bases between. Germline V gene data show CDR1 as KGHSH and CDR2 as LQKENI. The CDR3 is CASSPAGLFAEAFF. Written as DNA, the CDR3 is TGTGCCAGCTCACCGGCAGGGTTGTTCGCTGAAGCTTTCTTT.

CDR3 sequence: CAVRRDSVQYF. CDR3 nucleotide sequence: TGTGCCGTCCGCCGGGACTCTGTGCAGTACTTC. This chain links TRBV10-3 with TRBJ2-7; D perhaps matches TRBD2 (6 bases). The germline CDR1 and CDR2 sequences are ENHRY and SYGVKD. The CDR3 is 11 amino acids. Trimming removed 11 bases from V and 9 bases from J, with 17 bases in between.

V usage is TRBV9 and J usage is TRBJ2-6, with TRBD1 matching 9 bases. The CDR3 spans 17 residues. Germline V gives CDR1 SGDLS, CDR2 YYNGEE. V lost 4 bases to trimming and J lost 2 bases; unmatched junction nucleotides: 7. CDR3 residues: CASSFTGGGTGANVLTF. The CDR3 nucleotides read TGTGCCAGCAGCTTTACAGGGGGCGGCACTGGGGCCAACGTCCTGACTTTC.

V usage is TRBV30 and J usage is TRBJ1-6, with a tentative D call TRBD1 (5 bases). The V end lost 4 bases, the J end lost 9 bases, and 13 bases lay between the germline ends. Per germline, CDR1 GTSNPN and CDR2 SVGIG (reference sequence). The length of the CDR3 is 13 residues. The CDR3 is CAWNLAGRSPLHF. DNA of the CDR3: TGTGCCTGGAATTTGGCAGGGCGTTCACCCCTCCACTTT.

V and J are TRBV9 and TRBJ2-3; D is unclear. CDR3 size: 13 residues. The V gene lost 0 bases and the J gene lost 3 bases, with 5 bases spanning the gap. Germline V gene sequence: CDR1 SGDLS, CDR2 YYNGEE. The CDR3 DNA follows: TGTGCCAGCAGCGTAGCCCCTACAGATACGCAGTATTTT. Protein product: CASSVAPTDTQYF. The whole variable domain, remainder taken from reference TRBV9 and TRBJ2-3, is DSGVTQTPKHLITATGQRVTLRCSPRSGDLSVYWYQQSLDQGLQFLIQYYNGEERAKGNILERFSAQQFPDLHSELNLSSLELGDSALYFCASSVAPTDTQYFGPGTRLTVL.

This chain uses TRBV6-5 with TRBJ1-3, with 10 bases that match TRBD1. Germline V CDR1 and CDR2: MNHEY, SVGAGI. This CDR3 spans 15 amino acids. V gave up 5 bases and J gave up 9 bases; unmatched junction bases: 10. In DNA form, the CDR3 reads TGTGCCAGCAGTCCGGGACAGGGGATGGTTGGCACCATATATTTT. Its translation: CASSPGQGMVGTIYF.

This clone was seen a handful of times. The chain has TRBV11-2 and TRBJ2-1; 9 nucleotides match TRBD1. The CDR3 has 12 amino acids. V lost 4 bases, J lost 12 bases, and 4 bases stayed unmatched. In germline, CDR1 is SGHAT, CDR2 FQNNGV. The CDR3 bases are TGTGCCAGCAGCTGGGGACAGGGCTCGCAGTTCTTC. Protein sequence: CASSWGQGSQFF.

CDR3 protein: CASSQVNGANYGYTF. The CDR3 nucleotides are TGCGCCAGCAGCCAAGTCAACGGTGCTAACTATGGCTACACCTTC. The rearrangement joins TRBV4-3 to TRBJ1-2; D is ambiguous. V lost 1 base and J 0 bases, leaving 9 bases between the germline ends. CDR3 length: 15 residues. Germline V gene sequence: CDR1 LGHNA, CDR2 YSLEER.

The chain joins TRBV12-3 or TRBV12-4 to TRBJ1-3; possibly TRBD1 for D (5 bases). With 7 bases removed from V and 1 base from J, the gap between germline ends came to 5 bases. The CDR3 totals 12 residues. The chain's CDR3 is CASKGSGNTIYF. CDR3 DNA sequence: TGTGCCAGCAAGGGGTCTGGAAACACCATATATTTT.

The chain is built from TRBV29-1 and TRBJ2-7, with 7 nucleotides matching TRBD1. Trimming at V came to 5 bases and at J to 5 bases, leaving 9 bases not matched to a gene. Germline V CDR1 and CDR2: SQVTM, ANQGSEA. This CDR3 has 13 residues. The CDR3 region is CSVQGEFGNEQYF. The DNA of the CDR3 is TGCAGCGTTCAGGGGGAATTCGGGAACGAGCAGTACTTC.

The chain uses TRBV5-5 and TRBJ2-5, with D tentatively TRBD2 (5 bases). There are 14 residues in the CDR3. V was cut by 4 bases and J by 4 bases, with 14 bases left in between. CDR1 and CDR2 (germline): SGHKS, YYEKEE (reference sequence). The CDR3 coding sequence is TGTGCCAGCAGCCCGGGAAGTACGTCAGAGACCCAGTACTTC. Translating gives CASSPGSTSETQYF.

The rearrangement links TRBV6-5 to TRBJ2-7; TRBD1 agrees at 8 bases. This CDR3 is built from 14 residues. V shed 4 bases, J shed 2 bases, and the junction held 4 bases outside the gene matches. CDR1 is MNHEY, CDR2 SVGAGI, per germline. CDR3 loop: CASSSTGEAYEQYF. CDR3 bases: TGTGCCAGCAGTTCGACAGGGGAGGCCTACGAGCAGTACTTC.

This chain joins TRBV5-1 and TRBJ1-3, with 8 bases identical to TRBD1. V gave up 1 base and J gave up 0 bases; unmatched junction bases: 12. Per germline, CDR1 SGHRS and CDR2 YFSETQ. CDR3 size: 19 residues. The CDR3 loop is CASSLSPDRATTSGNTIYF. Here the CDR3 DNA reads TGCGCCAGCAGCTTGTCTCCGGACAGGGCCACAACCTCTGGAAACACCATATATTTT.

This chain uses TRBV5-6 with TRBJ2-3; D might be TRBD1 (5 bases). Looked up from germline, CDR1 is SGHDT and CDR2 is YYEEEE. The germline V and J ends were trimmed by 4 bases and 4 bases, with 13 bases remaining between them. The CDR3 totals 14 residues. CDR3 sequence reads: CASSPGRGSDTQYF. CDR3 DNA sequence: TGTGCCAGCAGCCCAGGTAGGGGTTCAGATACGCAGTATTTT.

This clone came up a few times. This chain's CDR3 is CASSPGRGDGYNSPLHF. Here the CDR3 DNA reads TGTGCCAGCAGCCCCGGCAGGGGAGACGGTTATAATTCACCCCTCCACTTT. The V and J genes are TRBV7-2 and TRBJ1-6, with D perhaps matching TRBD1 (6 bases). From germline, CDR1 is SGHTA and CDR2 FQGNSA. The CDR3 has 17 residues. Trimming left V 5 bases short and J 4 bases short, with 18 bases between.

The CDR3 here is CASSNRDGAEAFF. In DNA, the CDR3 is TGTGCCAGCAGCAACAGGGATGGCGCTGAAGCTTTCTTT. The chain links TRBV7-2 to TRBJ1-1, with D possibly matching TRBD1 (6 bases). CDR1 is SGHTA and CDR2 is FQGNSA in the germline V gene. This CDR3 has 13 residues. V lost 5 bases to trimming and J lost 6 bases, with 13 bases between them.

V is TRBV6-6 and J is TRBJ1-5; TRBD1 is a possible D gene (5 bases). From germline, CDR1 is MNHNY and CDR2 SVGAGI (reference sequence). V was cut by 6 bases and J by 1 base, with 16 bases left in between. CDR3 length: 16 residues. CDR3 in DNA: TGTGCCAGCAGCTCTAGCGGGGGAAGGAGCAATCAGCCCCAGCATTTT. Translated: CASSSSGGRSNQPQHF.

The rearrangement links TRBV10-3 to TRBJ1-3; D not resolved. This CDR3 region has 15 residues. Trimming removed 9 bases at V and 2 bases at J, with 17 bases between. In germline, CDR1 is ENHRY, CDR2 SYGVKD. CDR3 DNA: TGTGCCATATCCATGGGAGATGTGACTGGAAACACCATATATTTT. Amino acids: CAISMGDVTGNTIYF.

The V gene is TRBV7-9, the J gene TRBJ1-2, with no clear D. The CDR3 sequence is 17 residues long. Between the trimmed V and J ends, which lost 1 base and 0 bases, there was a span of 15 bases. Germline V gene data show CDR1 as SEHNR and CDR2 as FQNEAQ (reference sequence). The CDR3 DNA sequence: TGTGCCAGCAGCTTAGGAGGCAGCAAATCAGCTAACTATGGCTACACCTTC. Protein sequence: CASSLGGSKSANYGYTF.

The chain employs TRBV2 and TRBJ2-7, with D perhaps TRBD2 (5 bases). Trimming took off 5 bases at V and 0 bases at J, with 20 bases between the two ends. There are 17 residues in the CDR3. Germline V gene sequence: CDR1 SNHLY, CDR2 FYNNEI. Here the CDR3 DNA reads TGTGCCAGCAGTAGGATCGAGTATAGCGTTGACTCCTACGAGCAGTACTTC. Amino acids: CASSRIEYSVDSYEQYF.

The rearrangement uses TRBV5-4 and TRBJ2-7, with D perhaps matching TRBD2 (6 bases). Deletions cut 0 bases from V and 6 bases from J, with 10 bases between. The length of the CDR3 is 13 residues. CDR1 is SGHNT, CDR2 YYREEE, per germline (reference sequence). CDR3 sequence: CASSLAGVIEQYF. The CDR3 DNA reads TGTGCCAGCAGCTTGGCGGGAGTAATCGAGCAGTACTTC.

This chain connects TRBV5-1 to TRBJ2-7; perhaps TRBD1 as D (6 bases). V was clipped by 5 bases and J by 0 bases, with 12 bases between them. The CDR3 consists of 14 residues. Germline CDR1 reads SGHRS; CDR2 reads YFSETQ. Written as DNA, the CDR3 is TGCGCCAGCAGTCTGGACAGAGGCTCCTACGAGCAGTACTTC. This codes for CASSLDRGSYEQYF. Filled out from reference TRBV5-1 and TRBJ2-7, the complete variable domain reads KAGVTQTPRYLIKTRGQQVTLSCSPISGHRSVSWYQQTPGQGLQFLFEYFSETQRNKGNFPGRFSGRQFSNSRSEMNVSTLELGDSALYLCASSLDRGSYEQYFGPGTRLTVT.

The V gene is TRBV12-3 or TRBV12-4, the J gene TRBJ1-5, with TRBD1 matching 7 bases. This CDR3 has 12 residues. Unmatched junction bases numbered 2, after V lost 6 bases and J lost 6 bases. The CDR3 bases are TGTGCCAGCAGGACAGGGAGTCAGCCCCAGCATTTT. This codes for CASRTGSQPQHF.

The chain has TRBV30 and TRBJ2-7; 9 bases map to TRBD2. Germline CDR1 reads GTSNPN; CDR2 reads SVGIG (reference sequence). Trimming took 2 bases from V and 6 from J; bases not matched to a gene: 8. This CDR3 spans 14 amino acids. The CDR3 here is CAWSNIAGAREQYF. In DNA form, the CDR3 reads TGTGCCTGGAGTAATATAGCGGGAGCCCGCGAGCAGTACTTC.

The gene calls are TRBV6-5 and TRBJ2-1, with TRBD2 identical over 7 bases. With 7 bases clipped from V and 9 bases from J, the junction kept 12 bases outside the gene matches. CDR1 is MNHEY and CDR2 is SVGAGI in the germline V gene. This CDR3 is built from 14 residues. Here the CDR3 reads CASTTRWEGGEQFF. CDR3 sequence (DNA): TGTGCCAGCACTACCCGGTGGGAGGGTGGTGAGCAGTTCTTC.

CDR3 sequence: CASSSYSSYNEQFF. The CDR3 coding sequence is TGTGCCAGCAGTTCGTATTCCTCCTACAATGAGCAGTTCTTC. The chain employs TRBV28 and TRBJ2-1; D is uncertain. V was pared by 4 bases and J by 0 bases, with 7 bases between. Germline V gives CDR1 MDHEN, CDR2 SYDVKM. The CDR3 spans 14 residues.

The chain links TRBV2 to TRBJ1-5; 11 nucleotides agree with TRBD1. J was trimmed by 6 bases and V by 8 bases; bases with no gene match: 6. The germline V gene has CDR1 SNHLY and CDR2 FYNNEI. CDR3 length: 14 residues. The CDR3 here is CASVGTGGRQPQHF. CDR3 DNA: TGTGCCAGCGTTGGGACAGGGGGGCGTCAGCCCCAGCATTTT. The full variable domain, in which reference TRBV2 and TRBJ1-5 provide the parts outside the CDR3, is EPEVTQTPSHQVTQMGQEVILRCVPISNHLYFYWYRQILGQKVEFLVSFYNNEISEKSEIFDDQFSVERPDGSNFTLKIRSTKLEDSAMYFCASVGTGGRQPQHFGDGTRLSIL.

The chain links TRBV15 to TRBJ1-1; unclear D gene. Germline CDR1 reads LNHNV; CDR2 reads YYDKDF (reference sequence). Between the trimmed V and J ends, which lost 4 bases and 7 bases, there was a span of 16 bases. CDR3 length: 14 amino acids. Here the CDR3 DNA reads TGTGCCACCAGCAATAGCCGAGGAGTGGTTGAAGCTTTCTTT. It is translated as CATSNSRGVVEAFF.

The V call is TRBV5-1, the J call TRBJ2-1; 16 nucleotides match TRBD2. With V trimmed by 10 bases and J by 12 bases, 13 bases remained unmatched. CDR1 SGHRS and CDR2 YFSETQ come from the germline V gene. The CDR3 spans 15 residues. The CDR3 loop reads CAGRGTSGRARGQFF. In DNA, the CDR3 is TGCGCCGGTAGGGGGACTAGCGGGAGGGCCAGGGGGCAGTTCTTC.